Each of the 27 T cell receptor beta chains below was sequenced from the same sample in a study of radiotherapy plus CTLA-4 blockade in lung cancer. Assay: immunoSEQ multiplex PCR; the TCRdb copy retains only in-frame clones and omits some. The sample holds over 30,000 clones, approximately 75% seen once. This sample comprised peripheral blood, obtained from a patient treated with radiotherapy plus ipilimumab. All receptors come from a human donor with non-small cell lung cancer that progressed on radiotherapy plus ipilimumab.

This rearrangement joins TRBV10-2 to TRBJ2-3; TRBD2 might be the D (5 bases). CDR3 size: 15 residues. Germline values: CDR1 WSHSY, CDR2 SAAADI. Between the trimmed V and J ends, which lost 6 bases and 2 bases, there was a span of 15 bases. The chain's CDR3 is CASRGSQVDTDTQYF. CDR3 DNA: TGCGCCAGCAGGGGGAGTCAGGTCGACACAGATACGCAGTATTTT.

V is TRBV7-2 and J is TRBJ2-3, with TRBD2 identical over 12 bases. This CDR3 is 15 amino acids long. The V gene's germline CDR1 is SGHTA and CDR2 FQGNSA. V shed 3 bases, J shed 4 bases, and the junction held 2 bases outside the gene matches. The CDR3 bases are TGTGCCAGCAGCTTTAGACTAGCGGGGGCAGATACGCAGTATTTT. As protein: CASSFRLAGADTQYF.

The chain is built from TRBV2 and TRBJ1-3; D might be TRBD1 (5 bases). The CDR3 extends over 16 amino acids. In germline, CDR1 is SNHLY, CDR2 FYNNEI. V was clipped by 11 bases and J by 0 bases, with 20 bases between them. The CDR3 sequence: CASNVGGLHSGNTIYF. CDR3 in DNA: TGTGCCTCCAACGTGGGGGGTTTGCACTCTGGAAACACCATATATTTT. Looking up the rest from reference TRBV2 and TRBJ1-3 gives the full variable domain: EPEVTQTPSHQVTQMGQEVILRCVPISNHLYFYWYRQILGQKVEFLVSFYNNEISEKSEIFDDQFSVERPDGSNFTLKIRSTKLEDSAMYFCASNVGGLHSGNTIYFGEGSWLTVV.

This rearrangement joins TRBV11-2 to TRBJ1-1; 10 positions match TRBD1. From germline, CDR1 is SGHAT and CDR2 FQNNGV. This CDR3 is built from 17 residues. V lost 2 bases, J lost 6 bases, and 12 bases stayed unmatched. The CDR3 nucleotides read TGTGCCAGCAGCTTAAGACAGGGGGCGCGAGTACGCCCTGAAGCTTTCTTT. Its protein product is CASSLRQGARVRPEAFF.

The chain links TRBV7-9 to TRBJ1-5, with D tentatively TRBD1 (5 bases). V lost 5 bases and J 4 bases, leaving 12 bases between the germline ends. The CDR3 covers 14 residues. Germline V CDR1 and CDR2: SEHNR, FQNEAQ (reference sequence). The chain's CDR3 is CASSGGTGNQPQHF. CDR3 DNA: TGTGCCAGCAGCGGGGGGACGGGAAATCAGCCCCAGCATTTT. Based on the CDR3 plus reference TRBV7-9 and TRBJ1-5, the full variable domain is DTGVSQNPRHKITKRGQNVTFRCDPISEHNRLYWYRQTLGQGPEFLTYFQNEAQLEKSRLLSDRFSAERPKGSFSTLEIQRTEQGDSAMYLCASSGGTGNQPQHFGDGTRLSIL.

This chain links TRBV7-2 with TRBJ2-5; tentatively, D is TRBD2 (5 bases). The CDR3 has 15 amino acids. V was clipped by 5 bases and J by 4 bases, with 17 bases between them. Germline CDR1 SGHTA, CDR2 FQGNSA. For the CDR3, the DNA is TGTGCCAGCAGCGTAGTCGGGGTACTAGGAGAGACCCAGTACTTC. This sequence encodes CASSVVGVLGETQYF. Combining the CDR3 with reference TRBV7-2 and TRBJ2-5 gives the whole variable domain GAGVSQSPSNKVTEKGKDVELRCDPISGHTALYWYRQSLGQGLEFLIYFQGNSAPDKSGLPSDRFSAERTGGSVSTLTIQRTQQEDSAVYLCASSVVGVLGETQYFGPGTRLLVL.

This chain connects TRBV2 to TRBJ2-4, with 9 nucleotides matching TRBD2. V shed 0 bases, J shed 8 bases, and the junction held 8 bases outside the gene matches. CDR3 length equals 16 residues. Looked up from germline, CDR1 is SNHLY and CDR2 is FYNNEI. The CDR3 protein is CASSEARGGARDIQYF. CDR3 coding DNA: TGTGCCAGCAGTGAAGCGCGCGGGGGGGCGCGGGACATTCAGTACTTC.

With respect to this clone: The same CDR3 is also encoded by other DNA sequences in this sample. The CDR3 nucleotides read TGTGCCAGCAGGCCCGGGATTATTAGCAATCAGCCCCAGCATTTT. It encodes CASRPGIISNQPQHF. The V and J genes are TRBV27 and TRBJ1-5; D uncertain. The CDR3 is made up of 15 amino acids. In germline, CDR1 is MNHEY, CDR2 SMNVEV (reference sequence). Between the trimmed V and J ends, which lost 6 bases and 0 bases, there was a span of 12 bases.

The CDR3 sequence is CASSSGTADVHYGYTF. The DNA for the CDR3 is TGTGCCAGCAGCTCAGGGACAGCGGACGTTCACTATGGCTACACCTTC. The rearrangement uses TRBV9 and TRBJ1-2; TRBD1 matches 7 bases. Germline V gene data show CDR1 as SGDLS and CDR2 as YYNGEE. CDR3 length equals 16 residues. The junction had 12 bases not matched to a gene; V was cut back by 4 bases and J by 3 bases.

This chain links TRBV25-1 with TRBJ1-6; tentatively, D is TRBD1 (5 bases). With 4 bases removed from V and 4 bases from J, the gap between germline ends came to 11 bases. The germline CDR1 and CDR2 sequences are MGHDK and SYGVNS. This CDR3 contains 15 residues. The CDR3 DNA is TGTGCCAGCAGTGGGGTCGGGGGATATAATTCACCCCTCCACTTT. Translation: CASSGVGGYNSPLHF.

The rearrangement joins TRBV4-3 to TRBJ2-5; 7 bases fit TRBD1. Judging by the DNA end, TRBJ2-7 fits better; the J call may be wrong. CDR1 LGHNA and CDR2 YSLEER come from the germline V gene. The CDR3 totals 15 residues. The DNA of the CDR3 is TGCGCCAGCAGCCAAGGAGTACAGGGGTCCTACGAGCAGTACTTC. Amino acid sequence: CASSQGVQGSYEQYF.

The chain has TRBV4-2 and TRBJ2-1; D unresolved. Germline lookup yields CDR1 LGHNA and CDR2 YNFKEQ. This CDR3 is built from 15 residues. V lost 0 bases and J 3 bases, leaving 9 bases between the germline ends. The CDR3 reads CASSQDAADYNEQFF. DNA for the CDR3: TGTGCCAGCAGCCAAGATGCGGCGGACTACAATGAGCAGTTCTTC.

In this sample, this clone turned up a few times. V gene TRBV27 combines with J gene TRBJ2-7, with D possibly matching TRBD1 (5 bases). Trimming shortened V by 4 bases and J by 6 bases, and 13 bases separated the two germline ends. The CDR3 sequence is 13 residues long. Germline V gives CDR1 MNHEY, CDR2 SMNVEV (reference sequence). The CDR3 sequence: CASSSVVGREQYF. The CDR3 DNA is TGTGCCAGCAGTTCGGTAGTGGGGCGCGAGCAGTACTTC.

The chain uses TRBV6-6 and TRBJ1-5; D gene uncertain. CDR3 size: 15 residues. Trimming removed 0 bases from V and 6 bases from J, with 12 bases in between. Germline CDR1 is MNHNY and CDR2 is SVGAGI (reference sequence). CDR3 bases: TGTGCCAGCAGTTACTCGACCGGGGTGGGTCAGCCCCAGCATTTT. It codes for CASSYSTGVGQPQHF.

For the CDR3, the DNA is TGCGCCAGCAAACAGGGGAGCACTGAAGCTTTCTTT. It is translated as CASKQGSTEAFF. The rearrangement joins TRBV5-1 to TRBJ1-1; 7 bases are shared with TRBD1. After removal of 6 bases from V and 4 bases from J, the junction contained 3 bases not matched to a gene. Germline V gene sequence: CDR1 SGHRS, CDR2 YFSETQ. The CDR3 runs 12 residues. Combining the CDR3 with reference TRBV5-1 and TRBJ1-1 gives the whole variable domain KAGVTQTPRYLIKTRGQQVTLSCSPISGHRSVSWYQQTPGQGLQFLFEYFSETQRNKGNFPGRFSGRQFSNSRSEMNVSTLELGDSALYLCASKQGSTEAFFGQGTRLTVV.

CDR3 in amino acids: CASSFVGLDQTYEQYF. Written as DNA, the CDR3 is TGTGCCAGCAGCTTCGTTGGACTAGACCAAACCTACGAGCAGTACTTC. The V and J genes are TRBV11-2 and TRBJ2-7; 7 bases line up with TRBD2. V was clipped by 3 bases and J by 2 bases; unmatched bases: 10. CDR3 length: 16 residues. In germline, CDR1 is SGHAT, CDR2 FQNNGV.

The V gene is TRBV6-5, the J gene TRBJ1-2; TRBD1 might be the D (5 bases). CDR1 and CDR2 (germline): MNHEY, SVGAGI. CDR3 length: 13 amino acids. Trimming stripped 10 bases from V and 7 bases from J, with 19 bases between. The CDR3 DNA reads TGTGCCACATCACGACAGAGTATTGGTGGCTACACCTTC. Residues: CATSRQSIGGYTF.

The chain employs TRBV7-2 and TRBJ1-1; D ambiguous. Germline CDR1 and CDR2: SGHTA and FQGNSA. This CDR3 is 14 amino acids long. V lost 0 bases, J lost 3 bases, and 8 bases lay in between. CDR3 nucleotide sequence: TGTGCCAGCAGCTTAGCCGGGATCCACACTGAAGCTTTCTTT. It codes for CASSLAGIHTEAFF.

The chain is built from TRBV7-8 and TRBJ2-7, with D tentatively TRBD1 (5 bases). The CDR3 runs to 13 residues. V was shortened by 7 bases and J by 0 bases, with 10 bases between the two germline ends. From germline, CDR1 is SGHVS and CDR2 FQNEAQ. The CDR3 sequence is CASTEDTSYEQYF. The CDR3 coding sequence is TGTGCCAGCACCGAGGACACCTCCTACGAGCAGTACTTC.

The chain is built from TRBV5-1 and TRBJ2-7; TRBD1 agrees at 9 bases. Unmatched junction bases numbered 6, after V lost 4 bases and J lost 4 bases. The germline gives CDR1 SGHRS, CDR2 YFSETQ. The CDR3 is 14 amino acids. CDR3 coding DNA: TGCGCCAGCAGCGGCGGGACAGGGCTATACGAGCAGTACTTC. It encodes CASSGGTGLYEQYF.

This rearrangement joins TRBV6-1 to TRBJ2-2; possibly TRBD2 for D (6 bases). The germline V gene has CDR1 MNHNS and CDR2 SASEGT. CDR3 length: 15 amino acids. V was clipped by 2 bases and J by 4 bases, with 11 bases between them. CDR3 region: CASSEQGGFTGELFF. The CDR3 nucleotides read TGTGCCAGCAGTGAACAGGGAGGTTTCACCGGGGAGCTGTTTTTT.

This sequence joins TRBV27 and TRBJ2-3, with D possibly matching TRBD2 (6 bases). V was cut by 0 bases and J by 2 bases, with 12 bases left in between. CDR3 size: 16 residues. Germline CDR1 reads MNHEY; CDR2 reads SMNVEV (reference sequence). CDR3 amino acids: CASSLSGGVFTDTQYF. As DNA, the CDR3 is TGTGCCAGCAGTTTATCCGGCGGGGTGTTCACAGATACGCAGTATTTT.

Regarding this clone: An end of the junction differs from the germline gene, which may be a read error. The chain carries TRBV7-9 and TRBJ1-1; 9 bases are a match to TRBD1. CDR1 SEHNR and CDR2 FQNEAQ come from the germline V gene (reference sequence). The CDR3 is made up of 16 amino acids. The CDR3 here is CASSLDRGLVNTEAFF. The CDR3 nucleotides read TGTGCCAGCAGCTTAGACAGGGGGCTAGTGAATACTGAAGCTTTCTTT.

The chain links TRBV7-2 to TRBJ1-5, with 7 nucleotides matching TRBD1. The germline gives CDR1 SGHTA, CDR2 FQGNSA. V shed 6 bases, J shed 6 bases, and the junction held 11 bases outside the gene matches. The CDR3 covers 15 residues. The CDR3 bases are TGTGCCAGCAGTTGGGACAGCGCGCTTTTTCAGCCCCAGCATTTT. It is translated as CASSWDSALFQPQHF.

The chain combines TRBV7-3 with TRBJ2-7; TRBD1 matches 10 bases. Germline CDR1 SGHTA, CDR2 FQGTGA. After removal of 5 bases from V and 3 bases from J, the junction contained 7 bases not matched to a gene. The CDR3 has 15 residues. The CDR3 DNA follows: TGTGCCAGCAGCAACGGACAGGGGGGGGACTACGAGCAGTACTTC. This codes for CASSNGQGGDYEQYF.

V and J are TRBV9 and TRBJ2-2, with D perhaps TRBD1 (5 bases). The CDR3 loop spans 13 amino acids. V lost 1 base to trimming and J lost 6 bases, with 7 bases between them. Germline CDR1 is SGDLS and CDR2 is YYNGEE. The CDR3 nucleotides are TGTGCCAGCAGCGTATTAGGGGCCGGGGAGCTGTTTTTT. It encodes CASSVLGAGELFF.

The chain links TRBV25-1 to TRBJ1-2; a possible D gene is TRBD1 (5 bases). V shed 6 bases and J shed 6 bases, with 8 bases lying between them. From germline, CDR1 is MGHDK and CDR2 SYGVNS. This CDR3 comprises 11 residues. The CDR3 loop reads CASREGNGYTF. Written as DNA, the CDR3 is TGTGCCAGCAGGGAGGGGAATGGCTACACCTTC.